The sequence of this T cell receptor beta chain was determined in a study of cytomegalovirus exposure and HLA in healthy donors. The primer mix had 60 Vbeta and 13 Jbeta primers. TCRdb keeps only in-frame clones here, not all; method: immunoSEQ multiplex PCR. The table records approximately 70,000 clones, around 76% of them present only once. Study results and caveats: Highest at DRB1 and lowest at HLA-C, TCR association rates differed among HLA loci in a later analysis. A previous analysis found most TCR beta V segments productive roughly 90% or roughly 30% of the time. Analyzed later, most CMV-associated TCR beta chains appeared HLA-restricted. Later, an analysis showed that TCR beta chains associated with HLA were more clonally expanded than others that were equally common.

Concerning this clone: Its specificity is not known.

The V and J ends lost 3 bases and 4 bases, in that order; junction bases with no gene match: 1. There are 14 residues in the CDR3. Germline loops: CDR1 SEHNR, CDR2 FQNEAQ (reference sequence). The receptor comes from a man aged 45-65 years in good health and CMV-seronegative. The chain is built from TRBV7-9 and TRBJ2-1; 9 bases match TRBD2. The sequencing sample was made of PBMCs. CDR3 loop: CASSFLAGYNEQFF. CDR3 in DNA: TGTGCCAGCAGCTTCCTAGCGGGATACAATGAGCAGTTCTTC.